This T cell receptor beta chain derives from a study of response to subunit inactivated influenza vaccine. Overall study results and limits: Authors proposed each seasonal influenza vaccination draws in few new T cells.

Germline CDR1 is GTSNPN and CDR2 is SVGIG (reference sequence). This CDR3 is 13 amino acids long. Trimming removed 2 bases at V and 1 base at J, with 8 bases between. MiXCR, run by TCRdb on the RT-PCR reads, gives a single entry per CDR3 protein. The repertoire holds more than 700,000 distinct CDR3 sequences, with 21% as singletons. As for this clonotype: The target antigen is unknown.

The sequencing used PBMCs from blood, collected less than 6 days after vaccination. The rearrangement uses TRBV30 and TRBJ1-1; no clear D. The receptor comes from a man in his forties or fifties who received an inactivated influenza vaccine. For the CDR3, the DNA is TGTGCCTGGAGTAGTAGCCCGAACACTGAAGCTTTCTTT. This gives the protein CAWSSSPNTEAFF.